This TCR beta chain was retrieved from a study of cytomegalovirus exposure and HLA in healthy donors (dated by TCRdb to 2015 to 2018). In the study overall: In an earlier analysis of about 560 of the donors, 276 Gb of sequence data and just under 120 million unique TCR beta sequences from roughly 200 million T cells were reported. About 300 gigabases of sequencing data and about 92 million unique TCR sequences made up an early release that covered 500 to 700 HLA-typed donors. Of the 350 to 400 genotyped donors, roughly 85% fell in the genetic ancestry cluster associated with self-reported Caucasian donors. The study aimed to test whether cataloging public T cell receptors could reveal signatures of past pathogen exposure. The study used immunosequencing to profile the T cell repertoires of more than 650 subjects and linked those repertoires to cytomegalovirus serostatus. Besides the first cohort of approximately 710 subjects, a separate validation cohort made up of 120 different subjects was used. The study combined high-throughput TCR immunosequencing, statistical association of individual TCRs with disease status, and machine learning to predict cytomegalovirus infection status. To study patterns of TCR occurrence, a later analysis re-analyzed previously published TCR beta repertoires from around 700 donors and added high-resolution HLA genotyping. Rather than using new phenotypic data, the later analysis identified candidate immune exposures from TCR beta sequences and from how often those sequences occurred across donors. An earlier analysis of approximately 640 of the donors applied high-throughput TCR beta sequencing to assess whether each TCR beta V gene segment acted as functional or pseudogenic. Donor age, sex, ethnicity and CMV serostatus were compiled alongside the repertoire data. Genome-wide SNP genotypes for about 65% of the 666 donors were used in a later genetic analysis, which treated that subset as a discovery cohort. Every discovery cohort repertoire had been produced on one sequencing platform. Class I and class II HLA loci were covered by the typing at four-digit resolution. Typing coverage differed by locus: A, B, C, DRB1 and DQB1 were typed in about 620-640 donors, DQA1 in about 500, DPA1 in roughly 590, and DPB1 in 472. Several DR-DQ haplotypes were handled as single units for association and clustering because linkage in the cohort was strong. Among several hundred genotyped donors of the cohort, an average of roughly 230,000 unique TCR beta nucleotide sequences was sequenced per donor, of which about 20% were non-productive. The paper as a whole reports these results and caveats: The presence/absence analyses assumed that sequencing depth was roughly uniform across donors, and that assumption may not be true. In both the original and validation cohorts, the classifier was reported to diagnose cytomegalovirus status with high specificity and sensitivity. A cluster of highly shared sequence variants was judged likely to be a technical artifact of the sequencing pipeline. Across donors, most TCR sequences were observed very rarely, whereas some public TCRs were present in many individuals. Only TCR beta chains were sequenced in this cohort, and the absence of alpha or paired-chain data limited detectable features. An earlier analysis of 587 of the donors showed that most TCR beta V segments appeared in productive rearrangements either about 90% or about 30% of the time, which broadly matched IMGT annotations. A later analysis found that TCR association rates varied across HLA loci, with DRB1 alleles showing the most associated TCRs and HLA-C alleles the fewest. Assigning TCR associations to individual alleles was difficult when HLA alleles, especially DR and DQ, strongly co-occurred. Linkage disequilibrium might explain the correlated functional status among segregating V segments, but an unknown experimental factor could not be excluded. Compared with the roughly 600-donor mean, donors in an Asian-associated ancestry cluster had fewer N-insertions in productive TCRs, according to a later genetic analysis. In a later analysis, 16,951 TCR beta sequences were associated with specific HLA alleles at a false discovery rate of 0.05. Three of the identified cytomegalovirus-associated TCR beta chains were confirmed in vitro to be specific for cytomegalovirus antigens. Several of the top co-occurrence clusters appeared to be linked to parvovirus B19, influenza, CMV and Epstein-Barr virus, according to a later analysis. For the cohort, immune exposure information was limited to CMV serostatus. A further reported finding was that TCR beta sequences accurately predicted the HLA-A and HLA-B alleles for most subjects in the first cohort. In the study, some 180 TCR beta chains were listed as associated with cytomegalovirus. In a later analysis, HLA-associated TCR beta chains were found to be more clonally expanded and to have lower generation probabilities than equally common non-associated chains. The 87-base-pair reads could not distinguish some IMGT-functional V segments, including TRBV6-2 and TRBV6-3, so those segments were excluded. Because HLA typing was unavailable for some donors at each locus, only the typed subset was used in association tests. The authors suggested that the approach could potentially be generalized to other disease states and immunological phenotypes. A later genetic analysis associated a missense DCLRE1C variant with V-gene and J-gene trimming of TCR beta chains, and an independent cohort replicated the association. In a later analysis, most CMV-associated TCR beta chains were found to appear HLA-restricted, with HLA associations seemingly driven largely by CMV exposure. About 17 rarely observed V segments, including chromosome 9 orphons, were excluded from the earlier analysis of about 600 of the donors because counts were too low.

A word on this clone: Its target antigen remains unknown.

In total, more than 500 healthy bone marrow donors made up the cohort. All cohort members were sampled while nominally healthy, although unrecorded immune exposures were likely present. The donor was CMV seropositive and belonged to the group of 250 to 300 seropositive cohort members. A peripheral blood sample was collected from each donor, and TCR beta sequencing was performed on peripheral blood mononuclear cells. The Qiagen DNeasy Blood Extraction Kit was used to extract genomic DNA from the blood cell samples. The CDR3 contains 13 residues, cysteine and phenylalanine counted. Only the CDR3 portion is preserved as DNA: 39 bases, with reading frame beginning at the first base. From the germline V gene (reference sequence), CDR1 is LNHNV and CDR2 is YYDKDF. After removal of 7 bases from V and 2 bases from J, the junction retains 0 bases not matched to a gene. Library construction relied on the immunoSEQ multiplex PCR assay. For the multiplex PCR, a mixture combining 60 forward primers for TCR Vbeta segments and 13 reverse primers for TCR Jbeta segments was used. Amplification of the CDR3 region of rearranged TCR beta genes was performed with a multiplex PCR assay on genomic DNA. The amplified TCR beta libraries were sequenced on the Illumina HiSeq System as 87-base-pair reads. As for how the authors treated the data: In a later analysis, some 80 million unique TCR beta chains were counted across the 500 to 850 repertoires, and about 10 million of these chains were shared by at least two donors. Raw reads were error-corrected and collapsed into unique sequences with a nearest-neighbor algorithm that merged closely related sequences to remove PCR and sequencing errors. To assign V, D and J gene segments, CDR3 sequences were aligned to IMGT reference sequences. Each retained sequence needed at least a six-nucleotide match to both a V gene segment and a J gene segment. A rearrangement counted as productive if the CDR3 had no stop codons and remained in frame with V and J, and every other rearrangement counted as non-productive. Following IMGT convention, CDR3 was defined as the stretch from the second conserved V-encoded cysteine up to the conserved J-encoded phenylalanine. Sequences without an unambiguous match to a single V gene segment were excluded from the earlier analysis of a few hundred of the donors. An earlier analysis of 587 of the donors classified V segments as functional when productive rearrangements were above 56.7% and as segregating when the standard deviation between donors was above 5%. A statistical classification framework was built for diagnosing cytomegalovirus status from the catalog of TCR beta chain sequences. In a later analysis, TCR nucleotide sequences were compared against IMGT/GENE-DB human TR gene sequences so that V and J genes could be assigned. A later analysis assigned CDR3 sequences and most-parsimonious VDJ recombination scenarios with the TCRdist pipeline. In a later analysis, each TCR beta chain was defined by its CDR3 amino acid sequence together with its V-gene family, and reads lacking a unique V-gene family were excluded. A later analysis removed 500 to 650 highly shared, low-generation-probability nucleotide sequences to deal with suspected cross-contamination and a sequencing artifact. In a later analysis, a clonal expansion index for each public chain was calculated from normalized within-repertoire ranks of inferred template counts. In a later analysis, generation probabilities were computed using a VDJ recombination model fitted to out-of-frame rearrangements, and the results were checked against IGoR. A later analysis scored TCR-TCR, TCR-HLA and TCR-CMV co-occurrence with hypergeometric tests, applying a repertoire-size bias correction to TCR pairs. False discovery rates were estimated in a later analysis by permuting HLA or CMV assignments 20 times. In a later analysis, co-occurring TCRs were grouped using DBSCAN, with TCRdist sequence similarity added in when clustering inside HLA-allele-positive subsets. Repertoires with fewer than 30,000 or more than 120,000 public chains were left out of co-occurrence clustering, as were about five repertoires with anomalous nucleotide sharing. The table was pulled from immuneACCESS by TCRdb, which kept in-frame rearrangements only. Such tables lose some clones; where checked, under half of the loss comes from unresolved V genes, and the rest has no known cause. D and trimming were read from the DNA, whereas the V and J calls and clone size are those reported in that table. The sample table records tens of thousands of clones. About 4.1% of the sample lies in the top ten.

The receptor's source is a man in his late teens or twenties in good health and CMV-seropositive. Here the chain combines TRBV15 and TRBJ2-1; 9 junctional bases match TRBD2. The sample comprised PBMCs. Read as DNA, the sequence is TGTGCCACCACTAGCGGGGCCTACAATGAGCAGTTCTTC. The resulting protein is CATTSGAYNEQFF.